The clone carrying this T cell receptor (beta chain) turned up a few times. Its antigen is currently unknown. The sample belongs to a study of post-analysis software for immune sequencing data. The study's findings and limits: Comparison with controls showed significantly lower normalized Chao1 diversity in multiple sclerosis patients. In patients, five TRBV segments were more frequent than in controls, with TRBV5-6, TRBV5-1 and TRBV20-1 among them.

V gave up 6 bases and J gave up 2 bases, with 14 bases separating them. This CDR3 has 14 residues. Germline V gene lookup returns CDR1 MDHEN and CDR2 SYDVKM. Unique-molecular-identifier-tagged TCR beta cDNA libraries were used. Yield was some 500,000 cDNA molecules from approximately 0.91 to 9.4 million T cells. TCRdb itself ran the PCR reads through MiXCR, one entry per CDR3 protein. Of under 200,000 distinct CDR3 sequences listed, 36% are singletons. This sample comprised blood, obtained after autologous hematopoietic stem cell transplantation. This chain connects TRBV28 to TRBJ2-7, with D unclear. The source is a girl aged 5 to 17 with multiple sclerosis. The CDR3 bases are TGTGCCAGCAGCTCCTACCCCGGCCCCTACGAGCAGTACTTC. It translates to CASSSYPGPYEQYF.